This T cell receptor (beta chain) was found in a study of cytomegalovirus exposure and HLA in healthy donors. About the research overall: Earlier sequencing of about 179 million T cells yielded about 120 million unique TCR beta sequences.

This PCR relied on a set of 60 Vbeta primers and 13 Jbeta primers. Original methodology: An analysis performed later counted roughly 80 million unique TCR beta chains (roughly 11 million of them shared). Libraries were prepared by immunoSEQ multiplex PCR; TCRdb keeps only in-frame clonotypes and omits some of them. V, J and clone size derive from that table, while D and trimming were established from the DNA sequence. The data contain over 200,000 clones, about two thirds of them seen just once; the ten biggest clones take up 2.5% to 3%. Trimming took off 5 bases at V and 3 bases at J, with 14 bases between the two ends. Per germline, CDR1 SEHNR and CDR2 FQNEAQ (reference sequence). The CDR3 runs 15 residues. Points on this clone: The target antigen is unknown.

Study results and caveats: Links to common viral pathogens appeared, in a later analysis, for several of the most significant clusters. Reported performance of the classifier showed diagnosis of cytomegalovirus status with high specificity and sensitivity.

The TCR comes from a man aged 35-49 years in good health and CMV-seropositive. This rearrangement joins TRBV7-9 to TRBJ2-1; no reliable D call. Sequencing was performed on PBMCs. CDR3 in amino acids: CASSPETRNYNEQFF. CDR3 DNA sequence: TGTGCCAGCAGCCCCGAGACTCGCAACTACAATGAGCAGTTCTTC.